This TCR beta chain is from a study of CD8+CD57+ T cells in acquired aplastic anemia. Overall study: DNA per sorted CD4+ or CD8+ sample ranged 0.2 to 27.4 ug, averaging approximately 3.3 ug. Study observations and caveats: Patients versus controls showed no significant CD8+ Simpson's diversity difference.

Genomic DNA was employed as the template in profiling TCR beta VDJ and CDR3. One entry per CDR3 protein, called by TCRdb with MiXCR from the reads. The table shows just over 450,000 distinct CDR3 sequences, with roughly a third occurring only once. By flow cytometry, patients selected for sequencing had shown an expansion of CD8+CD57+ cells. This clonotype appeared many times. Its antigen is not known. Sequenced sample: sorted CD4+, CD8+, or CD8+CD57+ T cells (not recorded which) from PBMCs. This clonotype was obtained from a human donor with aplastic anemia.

CDR3 in amino acids: CASSRDRGLNSPLHF. CDR3 sequence (DNA): TGTGCCAGCAGCAGGGACAGGGGGCTGAATTCACCCCTCCACTTT. V is TRBV12-3 or TRBV12-4 and J is TRBJ1-6; 12 nucleotides agree with TRBD1. The CDR3 contains 15 residues. The J segment lost 7 bases and the V segment lost 6 bases, leaving 4 bases of the junction unmatched.